Below are 13 T cell receptor beta chains sequenced from a single sample in a study of vaccination and CD4 T cells after COVID-19. Noted treatment: approximately 10-day PBMC culture with coronavirus spike peptide pools or control peptides (ViraFEST assay). The Oncomine TCR Beta short-read assay generated sequence data from the DNA of cultured CD4+ T cells. TCRdb itself ran the PCR reads through MiXCR, one entry per CDR3 protein. Of several thousand distinct CDR3 sequences listed, about two thirds are singletons. For these TCRs, the target antigens are not known. The sequenced sample consisted of CD4+ T cells from blood, cultured in vitro. These receptors were collected from a human donor who had recovered from COVID-19.

The V and J genes are TRBV6-5 and TRBJ1-6; D remains unclear. This CDR3 has 18 residues. Trimming took 0 bases from V and 0 from J, leaving 12 bases between them. From germline, CDR1 is MNHEY and CDR2 SVGAGI. CDR3 sequence reads: CASSYSHKPSSYNSPLHF. Written as DNA, the CDR3 is TGTGCCAGCAGTTACTCACACAAGCCAAGCTCCTATAATTCACCCCTCCACTTT.

The chain is built from TRBV20-1 and TRBJ2-1; D unclear. V lost 5 bases to trimming and J lost 0 bases, with 11 bases between them. The CDR3 has 14 amino acids. The germline V gene encodes CDR1 DFQATT and CDR2 SNEGSKA (reference sequence). CDR3 coding DNA: TGCAGTGCTCGACAATCCAGCTCCTACAATGAGCAGTTCTTC. Encoded protein: CSARQSSSYNEQFF.

This clonotype was counted once. V is TRBV12-3 or TRBV12-4 and J is TRBJ2-1; 11 nucleotides align to TRBD2. The ends lost 5 bases at V and 7 bases at J; junction bases unmatched: 10. CDR3 length equals 16 residues. Written as DNA, the CDR3 is TGTGCCAGCAGTCTAATAGCGGGGGGGGTAAGAAATGAGCAGTTCTTC. Translating it yields CASSLIAGGVRNEQFF.

The V gene is TRBV20-1, the J gene TRBJ1-1; 7 bases line up with TRBD1. Germline loops: CDR1 DFQATT, CDR2 SNEGSKA (reference sequence). The length of the CDR3 is 13 residues. V shed 6 bases, J shed 5 bases, and the junction held 9 bases outside the gene matches. CDR3 sequence: CSANRQGGTEAFF. In DNA form, the CDR3 reads TGCAGTGCAAATAGACAGGGTGGGACTGAAGCTTTCTTT.

The table lists this clonotype with a few counts. J is TRBJ1-5 and V is TRBV6-5; no reliable D call. Trimming left V 0 bases short and J 4 bases short, with 7 bases between. The CDR3 consists of 14 residues. Germline assignment: CDR1 MNHEY and CDR2 SVGAGI. This chain's CDR3 is CASSYSRGNQPQHF. The CDR3 DNA sequence: TGTGCCAGCAGTTACTCGCGAGGGAATCAGCCCCAGCATTTT.

The chain combines TRBV5-6 with TRBJ1-5; 8 bases fit TRBD1. The germline gives CDR1 SGHDT, CDR2 YYEEEE. Trimming cost V 1 base and J 6 bases; bases outside gene matches: 6. CDR3 length: 15 residues. This CDR3 is CASSLPDRGTQPQHF. CDR3 nucleotide sequence: TGTGCCAGCAGCTTGCCTGACAGGGGCACTCAGCCCCAGCATTTT. Drawing the rest from reference TRBV5-6 and TRBJ1-5, the complete variable domain is DAGVTQSPTHLIKTRGQQVTLRCSPKSGHDTVSWYQQALGQGPQFIFQYYEEEERQRGNFPDRFSGHQFPNYSSELNVNALLLGDSALYLCASSLPDRGTQPQHFGDGTRLSIL.

V usage is TRBV29-1 and J usage is TRBJ1-1; D is uncertain. V was shortened by 5 bases and J by 8 bases, with 9 bases between the two germline ends. The germline gives CDR1 SQVTM, CDR2 ANQGSEA. This CDR3 contains 10 residues. Here the CDR3 reads CSVRTVEAFF. For the CDR3, the DNA is TGCAGCGTTAGGACGGTCGAAGCTTTCTTT.

V is TRBV11-2 and J is TRBJ1-6, with 7 bases fitting TRBD1. The germline CDR1 and CDR2 sequences are SGHAT and FQNNGV. The ends lost 3 bases at V and 7 bases at J; junction bases unmatched: 6. The CDR3 totals 15 residues. CDR3: CASSFTGTVNSPLHF. The CDR3 DNA sequence: TGTGCCAGCAGCTTCACCGGGACAGTCAATTCACCCCTCCACTTT.

V and J are TRBV29-1 and TRBJ1-2, with D possibly being TRBD1 (5 bases). The CDR3 totals 12 residues. The germline V gene encodes CDR1 SQVTM and CDR2 ANQGSEA. Between the trimmed V and J ends, which lost 4 bases and 6 bases, there was a span of 12 bases. The CDR3 spells CSVGMGRDGYTF. CDR3 sequence (DNA): TGCAGCGTTGGCATGGGGCGCGATGGCTACACCTTC.

The rearrangement links TRBV7-9 to TRBJ1-1, with 7 bases lining up with TRBD1. Losses at the gene ends were 10 bases for V and 2 bases for J; bases not matched to a gene: 4. This CDR3 is 12 amino acids long. Germline loops: CDR1 SEHNR, CDR2 FQNEAQ (reference sequence). The CDR3 here is CAIGTDNTEAFF. CDR3 sequence (DNA): TGTGCCATCGGGACAGATAACACTGAAGCTTTCTTT.

V is TRBV6-1 and J is TRBJ1-1; tentatively, D is TRBD1 (6 bases). CDR1 MNHNS and CDR2 SASEGT come from the germline V gene. The CDR3 has 19 residues. Trimming removed 11 bases from V and 0 bases from J, with 31 bases in between. CDR3: CAVIGGVGDLPLMNTEAFF. For the CDR3, the DNA is TGTGCCGTAATAGGGGGGGTTGGGGACCTACCTTTAATGAACACTGAAGCTTTCTTT.

This chain connects TRBV28 to TRBJ1-1; 9 positions agree with TRBD1. From germline, CDR1 is MDHEN and CDR2 SYDVKM. The CDR3 runs 15 residues. V lost 5 bases and J lost 0; bases outside the gene matches: 4. The CDR3 region has the DNA TGTGCCAGCAGTCCCCGACAGGGGGTGAACACTGAAGCTTTCTTT. As protein: CASSPRQGVNTEAFF.

V and J are TRBV5-1 and TRBJ2-3, with D possibly being TRBD1 or TRBD2 (6 bases each). Germline-derived CDR1 and CDR2 are SGHRS and YFSETQ. Trimming pared 1 base from V and 1 base from J, leaving 13 bases between. This CDR3 is 16 amino acids long. CDR3 amino acids: CASSLTPGGGTDTQYF. As DNA, the CDR3 is TGCGCCAGCAGCTTGACCCCCGGGGGCGGCACAGATACGCAGTATTTT.